The sequence of this TCR beta chain was determined in a study of early T cells in non-severe SARS-CoV-2 infection. This clonotype was seen a few times. TCRdb re-analysed the 5' RACE reads in MiXCR, keeping a single row per CDR3 protein. This repertoire shows approximately 35,000 distinct CDR3 sequences, approximately 7.1% found once; its top ten account for approximately 13%. Trimming cost V 3 bases and J 7 bases, with 17 bases left between them. This CDR3 has 16 amino acids. Germline CDR1 and CDR2: SGHRS and YFSETQ. The chain joins TRBV5-1 to TRBJ1-6; TRBD1 is a possible D gene (6 bases). The input for sequencing was whole blood, taken at baseline. The sequence came from an adult who was a healthcare worker with PCR-confirmed SARS-CoV-2 infection or an uninfected control (not recorded which). The CDR3 spells CASSWTARGDNSPLHF. CDR3 in DNA: TGCGCCAGCAGCTGGACAGCCAGGGGAGACAATTCACCCCTCCACTTT.